This T cell receptor beta chain was recorded in a study of Ad26.COV2.S vaccination and SARS-CoV-2 variants. Treatment defined: approximately 18 received Ad26.COV2.S at low or high dose, single or two shots; about 5 received placebo; per-sample allocation not given. The samples were gathered on day 63 after the first injection of vaccine or placebo. This table comes from immunoSEQ multiplex PCR, and its TCRdb copy is limited to in-frame clones, with some not included. The sample lists hundreds of thousands of clones, about 86% occurring once. V dropped 8 bases and J dropped 1 base, with 11 bases sitting between them. The CDR3 spans 13 residues. The germline gives CDR1 MNHEY, CDR2 SVGAGI.

The clonotype comes from a person aged 18 to 65 who received the Ad26.COV2.S COVID-19 vaccine or a placebo. The genes are TRBV6-5 and TRBJ1-1; no clear D gene. Material: peripheral blood, obtained in a trial of Ad26.COV2.S vaccine versus placebo. CDR3 DNA sequence: TGTGCCAGCGAAGAGAACCAGAACACTGAAGCTTTCTTT. Its translation: CASEENQNTEAFF.